The 27 T cell receptor beta chains reported below all come from one sample, sequenced in a study of cytomegalovirus exposure and HLA in healthy donors. Profiling relied on immunoSEQ multiplex PCR, and the TCRdb table lists in-frame clones only, not all of them. The sample consists of 200,000 or so clones, 80% to 90% of them appearing once. The sample comprised PBMCs. The receptors were sampled from a woman in her twenties or thirties in good health and CMV-seropositive.

This chain links TRBV6-6 with TRBJ1-5; TRBD1 aligns across 7 bases. Germline trimming cut 8 bases from V and 2 bases from J; bases unmatched to any gene: 0. Germline V gives CDR1 MNHNY, CDR2 SVGAGI (reference sequence). The CDR3 loop spans 12 amino acids. The CDR3, as DNA: TGTGCCAGCGACAGGGGCAATCAGCCCCAGCATTTT. Its translation is CASDRGNQPQHF.

The chain employs TRBV11-2 and TRBJ1-4, with a possible D match to TRBD1 (6 bases). This CDR3 contains 16 residues. V was shortened by 1 base and J by 4 bases, with 13 bases between the two germline ends. The V gene's germline CDR1 is SGHAT and CDR2 FQNNGV. CDR3 DNA: TGTGCCAGCAGCTTAGCCACAGGGAGAGGTAATGAAAAACTGTTTTTT. This translates into CASSLATGRGNEKLFF.

The rearrangement joins TRBV19 to TRBJ2-1, with TRBD2 matching 9 bases. Losses at the gene ends were 6 bases for V and 4 bases for J; bases not matched to a gene: 19. The CDR3 is made up of 19 amino acids. Per germline, CDR1 LNHDA and CDR2 SQIVND (reference sequence). The CDR3 sequence: CASRPTGSTPGLAYNEQFF. The CDR3 region has the DNA TGTGCCAGTAGGCCAACGGGGTCGACGCCGGGACTAGCTTACAATGAGCAGTTCTTC.

The chain has TRBV5-1 and TRBJ2-3, with 12 positions matching TRBD2. Germline CDR1 reads SGHRS; CDR2 reads YFSETQ. The V segment lost 7 bases and the J segment 2 bases; nucleotides outside the gene matches: 5. There are 15 residues in the CDR3. As DNA, the CDR3 is TGCGCCAGCGAAAGGACTAGCGGGGCCACAGATACGCAGTATTTT. Its protein is CASERTSGATDTQYF.

V gene TRBV27 combines with J gene TRBJ1-1; 7 positions match TRBD1. Germline CDR1 reads MNHEY; CDR2 reads SMNVEV (reference sequence). The CDR3 has 16 residues. The trim removed 5 bases at V and 1 base at J, leaving 10 bases unmatched. Here the CDR3 reads CASSPILHRGNTEAFF. The DNA for the CDR3 is TGTGCCAGCAGTCCAATATTGCACAGGGGGAACACTGAAGCTTTCTTT.

The table lists this clone with a few counts. DNA for the CDR3: TGTGCCACCGGGATTACGGGATATGGCTACACCTTC. This gives the protein CATGITGYGYTF. The chain recombines TRBV27 with TRBJ1-2; D ambiguous. Germline V CDR1 and CDR2: MNHEY, SMNVEV (reference sequence). There are 12 residues in the CDR3. The V end was cut by 10 bases, the J end by 5 bases, with 14 bases between.

This chain links TRBV27 with TRBJ1-2; perhaps TRBD1 as D (6 bases). V lost 6 bases and J lost 5, with 19 bases in between. The CDR3 is 15 residues long. CDR1 is MNHEY, CDR2 SMNVEV, per germline (reference sequence). The CDR3 sequence is CASRGPQGRRYGYTF. CDR3 sequence (DNA): TGTGCCAGCAGAGGCCCCCAGGGGCGAAGGTATGGCTACACCTTC.

The chain links TRBV28 to TRBJ1-2; D is perhaps TRBD1 (6 bases). Germline V gene lookup returns CDR1 MDHEN and CDR2 SYDVKM. This CDR3 is 16 amino acids long. V was clipped by 6 bases and J by 1 base, with 18 bases between them. The CDR3 DNA follows: TGTGCCAGCAGGTCGGGACGACAGGTTCGTAACTATGGCTACACCTTC. It yields the protein CASRSGRQVRNYGYTF.

The gene calls are TRBV28 and TRBJ1-5, with 10 bases aligning to TRBD1. The CDR3 has 14 residues. V dropped 6 bases and J dropped 4; count of bases not matched to a gene: 3. Germline V lookup: CDR1 MDHEN, CDR2 SYDVKM. The CDR3 bases are TGTGCCAGCAGGGGGACAGGGGAGAATCAGCCCCAGCATTTT. It codes for CASRGTGENQPQHF.

The genes are TRBV6-5 and TRBJ2-3; no definite D call. This CDR3 is 13 amino acids long. Trimming removed 6 bases from V and 8 bases from J, with 15 bases in between. In germline, CDR1 is MNHEY, CDR2 SVGAGI. Here the CDR3 reads CASSSVRIATQYF. DNA of the CDR3: TGTGCCAGCAGCTCCGTTCGAATAGCTACGCAGTATTTT.

This clone was observed a handful of times. V and J are TRBV14 and TRBJ2-1, with 8 bases matching TRBD2. This CDR3 region has 15 residues. Germline lookup yields CDR1 SGHDN and CDR2 FVKESK. J gave up 2 bases and V 2 bases, and 2 bases lay outside the gene matches. CDR3 in DNA: TGTGCCAGCAGCCAAAGCGGGAGTGCCTACAATGAGCAGTTCTTC. It yields the protein CASSQSGSAYNEQFF.

The J gene is TRBJ2-7, the V gene TRBV18; D may be TRBD1 (5 bases). This CDR3 has 17 residues. Trimming removed 3 bases at V and 0 bases at J, with 18 bases between. Germline CDR1 and CDR2: KGHSH and LQKENI. CDR3 sequence reads: CASSPTGHEPNSYEQYF. For the CDR3, the DNA is TGTGCCAGCTCACCTACAGGCCACGAGCCCAACTCCTACGAGCAGTACTTC.

V is TRBV7-9 and J is TRBJ2-7; 9 positions agree with TRBD2. CDR1 and CDR2 from the germline V gene are SEHNR and FQNEAQ (reference sequence). The CDR3 totals 16 residues. Trimming removed 5 bases from V and 1 base from J; junction bases left unmatched: 9. CDR3 sequence reads: CASSIGATSGSYEQYF. DNA of the CDR3: TGTGCCAGCAGCATAGGAGCTACTAGCGGGTCCTACGAGCAGTACTTC. Based on the CDR3 plus reference TRBV7-9 and TRBJ2-7, the full variable domain is DTGVSQNPRHKITKRGQNVTFRCDPISEHNRLYWYRQTLGQGPEFLTYFQNEAQLEKSRLLSDRFSAERPKGSFSTLEIQRTEQGDSAMYLCASSIGATSGSYEQYFGPGTRLTVT.

V gene TRBV29-1 combines with J gene TRBJ1-1; tentatively, D is TRBD1 (6 bases). Looked up from germline, CDR1 is SQVTM and CDR2 is ANQGSEA. The CDR3 sequence is 17 residues long. Trimming stripped 7 bases from V and 4 bases from J, with 28 bases between. The CDR3: CSAGVLRSTGGGTEAFF. The DNA of the CDR3 is TGCAGCGCCGGGGTTTTAAGATCGACAGGTGGAGGCACTGAAGCTTTCTTT.

V and J are TRBV12-5 and TRBJ1-1; possible D gene TRBD1, 5 bases. The CDR3 runs 18 residues. The V end was cut by 0 bases, the J end by 3 bases, with 20 bases between. Germline lookup yields CDR1 LGHNT and CDR2 FRNRAP. The CDR3 bases are TGTGCTAGTGGTTTGGTACATCTGGGTAGCGCGGGGGACACTGAAGCTTTCTTT. Translated: CASGLVHLGSAGDTEAFF.

As DNA, the CDR3 is TGTGCCAGCAGGGCCGGACAGGTTCCGAACTATGGCTACACCTTC. The encoded protein is CASRAGQVPNYGYTF. This chain joins TRBV6-1 and TRBJ1-2; 7 nucleotides line up with TRBD1. This CDR3 is built from 15 residues. The trim removed 6 bases at V and 2 bases at J, leaving 9 bases unmatched. Germline V CDR1 and CDR2: MNHNS, SASEGT.

This clone was recorded once. The chain couples TRBV2 to TRBJ1-5, with D unclear. The V end was cut by 1 base, the J end by 4 bases, with 8 bases between. This CDR3 region has 14 residues. Germline-derived CDR1 and CDR2 are SNHLY and FYNNEI. The CDR3 DNA reads TGTGCCAGCAGTGAAGAACAGCAAAATCAGCCCCAGCATTTT. Amino acids: CASSEEQQNQPQHF.

The chain employs TRBV25-1 and TRBJ1-2, with no clear D. The CDR3 contains 11 residues. The V gene's germline CDR1 is MGHDK and CDR2 SYGVNS. Deletions cut 4 bases from V and 8 bases from J, with 8 bases between. The CDR3 loop is CASSGRGGYTF. The CDR3 DNA sequence: TGTGCCAGCAGTGGTCGAGGGGGCTACACCTTC.

The rearrangement links TRBV5-1 to TRBJ2-1; tentatively, D is TRBD2 (5 bases). Trimming cost V 2 bases and J 13 bases, with 16 bases left between them. Germline values: CDR1 SGHRS, CDR2 YFSETQ. The CDR3 is made up of 13 amino acids. In DNA form, the CDR3 reads TGCGCCAGCAGCTTTTGGACGAGCGGAATTCAGTTCTTC. Its protein is CASSFWTSGIQFF. Full variable domain (missing parts from reference TRBV5-1 and TRBJ2-1): KAGVTQTPRYLIKTRGQQVTLSCSPISGHRSVSWYQQTPGQGLQFLFEYFSETQRNKGNFPGRFSGRQFSNSRSEMNVSTLELGDSALYLCASSFWTSGIQFFGPGTRLTVL.

The V call is TRBV28, the J call TRBJ1-2; possibly TRBD1 for D (6 bases). The V gene's germline CDR1 is MDHEN and CDR2 SYDVKM. The CDR3 is 17 amino acids. Trimming took off 5 bases at V and 0 bases at J, with 19 bases between the two ends. Written as DNA, the CDR3 is TGTGCCAGCAGTCCATCCCTTGGGACACCCGCTAACTATGGCTACACCTTC. Its protein product is CASSPSLGTPANYGYTF.

The V gene is TRBV2, the J gene TRBJ2-1; possible D gene TRBD1, 6 bases. Germline lookup yields CDR1 SNHLY and CDR2 FYNNEI. The CDR3 spans 13 residues. V gave up 5 bases and J gave up 4 bases, with 9 bases separating them. This chain's CDR3 is CASSPDRYNEQFF. Written as DNA, the CDR3 is TGTGCCAGCAGTCCGGACAGATACAATGAGCAGTTCTTC.

The chain is built from TRBV28 and TRBJ2-1, with 8 bases that match TRBD1. CDR3 length: 16 residues. The germline V gene has CDR1 MDHEN and CDR2 SYDVKM. Trimming cost V 6 bases and J 3 bases; bases outside gene matches: 10. The CDR3 region is CASRYRQGLGYNEQFF. The CDR3 coding sequence is TGTGCCAGCAGGTACAGACAGGGGCTCGGCTACAATGAGCAGTTCTTC.

The CDR3 nucleotides read TGTGCCAGCAGCAAAAAAGGGGGACTAGCGGGAGGGCGAATCTCCGAGCAGTACTTC. Protein sequence: CASSKKGGLAGGRISEQYF. The V gene is TRBV7-9, the J gene TRBJ2-7, with 16 positions matching TRBD2. After removal of 5 bases from V and 6 bases from J, the junction contained 16 bases not matched to a gene. The CDR3 extends over 19 amino acids. The germline V gene encodes CDR1 SEHNR and CDR2 FQNEAQ (reference sequence). Combining the CDR3 with reference TRBV7-9 and TRBJ2-7 gives the whole variable domain DTGVSQNPRHKITKRGQNVTFRCDPISEHNRLYWYRQTLGQGPEFLTYFQNEAQLEKSRLLSDRFSAERPKGSFSTLEIQRTEQGDSAMYLCASSKKGGLAGGRISEQYFGPGTRLTVT.

The genes are TRBV5-6 and TRBJ1-5; D unresolved. Trimming cost V 0 bases and J 5 bases, with 9 bases left between them. CDR1 is SGHDT and CDR2 is YYEEEE in the germline V gene. This CDR3 comprises 14 residues. The CDR3 loop is CASSLGVGDQPQHF. In DNA, the CDR3 is TGTGCCAGCAGCTTGGGGGTCGGAGATCAGCCCCAGCATTTT.

The chain joins TRBV29-1 to TRBJ2-1; 16 bases are shared with TRBD2. This CDR3 is built from 19 residues. Germline V gene lookup returns CDR1 SQVTM and CDR2 ANQGSEA. The V gene end was trimmed by 3 bases and the J gene end by 5 bases; junction bases not matched to a gene: 13. The CDR3 bases are TGCAGCGTTGAGGGAACCGGGACTAGCGGGAGGGTACGCGACAATGAGCAGTTCTTC. It is translated as CSVEGTGTSGRVRDNEQFF.

This clone was seen once. The chain joins TRBV5-6 to TRBJ2-6; D is unresolved. Germline lookup yields CDR1 SGHDT and CDR2 YYEEEE. The CDR3 extends over 14 amino acids. V lost 1 base and J 0 bases, leaving 2 bases between the germline ends. The CDR3 loop is CASSLYSGANVLTF. The DNA of the CDR3 is TGTGCCAGCAGCTTGTACTCTGGGGCCAACGTCCTGACTTTC.

The chain combines TRBV11-1 with TRBJ2-6; 9 bases match TRBD2. Trimming took 5 bases from V and 0 from J; bases not matched to a gene: 5. Germline assignment: CDR1 SGHAT and CDR2 FQDESV (reference sequence). CDR3 length: 17 residues. The chain's CDR3 is CASSPGTSYSGANVLTF. In DNA, the CDR3 is TGTGCCAGCAGCCCAGGGACTAGCTACTCTGGGGCCAACGTCCTGACTTTC.